Shown below are 11 T cell receptor beta chains from a single sample sequenced in a study of shared clonotypes between healthy human individuals. Naive CD8 cells lacked CD45RO and underwent positive selection for CCR7, leaving out terminally differentiated effector memory CD45RA+ cells. TCRdb's table, derived via immunoSEQ multiplex PCR, lists solely in-frame clones and lacks some. The sample consists of about 2.1 million clones, around 93% of them appearing once. Specimen: naive CD8+ T cells from PBMCs. The receptors were sampled from a man aged 18-30 years in good health. Some clones in this sample may be carry-over from other donors' samples.

This chain uses TRBV13 with TRBJ2-1; D may be TRBD2 (6 bases). V was shortened by 0 bases and J by 9 bases, with 21 bases between the two germline ends. The CDR3 consists of 17 residues. Germline CDR1 PRHDT, CDR2 FYEKMQ (reference sequence). The CDR3 DNA is TGTGCCAGCAGCTTAGGCCAGGGTCTAGCGCCCACCCGTGAGCAGTTCTTC. Protein product: CASSLGQGLAPTREQFF.

This clone was detected once. The chain links TRBV30 to TRBJ2-7; D possibly corresponds to TRBD1 (5 bases). This CDR3 region has 15 residues. The germline gives CDR1 GTSNPN, CDR2 SVGIG (reference sequence). The ends were cut back, 0 bases at V and 6 bases at J, with 18 bases in the middle. CDR3 sequence: CAWSVPIQVRLEQYF. CDR3 DNA sequence: TGTGCCTGGAGTGTACCCATACAGGTTCGACTCGAGCAGTACTTC.

The chain employs TRBV6-1 and TRBJ1-4; the D is unclear. V was clipped by 8 bases and J by 4 bases, with 8 bases between them. Germline V gene data show CDR1 as MNHNS and CDR2 as SASEGT. The CDR3 runs to 12 residues. CDR3 sequence: CASAGVNEKLFF. The CDR3 DNA follows: TGTGCCAGCGCAGGAGTTAATGAAAAACTGTTTTTT.

With regard to this clone: Additional DNA sequences in this sample encode the identical CDR3. This chain links TRBV6-5 with TRBJ2-5; TRBD1 or TRBD2 may be the D gene (5 bases each). CDR1 is MNHEY and CDR2 is SVGAGI in the germline V gene. Trimming shortened V by 0 bases and J by 5 bases, and 13 bases separated the two germline ends. CDR3 length equals 15 residues. The DNA of the CDR3 is TGTGCCAGCAGTTACTCGTGGGGGAGAGGCGAGACCCAGTACTTC. Translation: CASSYSWGRGETQYF.

CDR3 sequence reads: CASTLGQPSNEQFF. CDR3 sequence (DNA): TGTGCCAGCACCCTGGGACAGCCGAGCAATGAGCAGTTCTTC. The chain links TRBV28 to TRBJ2-1, with 7 bases lining up with TRBD1. The V gene's germline CDR1 is MDHEN and CDR2 SYDVKM. This CDR3 is 14 amino acids long. V shed 7 bases and J 6 bases; nucleotides not matched to a gene: 9.

This clone was found once. The CDR3 carries no conserved terminal phenylalanine or tryptophan, so it likely arises from a read error. Because the CDR3's place on the DNA is in doubt, the DNA is left out and the CDR3 is given as listed by TCRdb. This chain links TRBV7-8 with TRBJ2-3; the table's D call, TRBD2, has no DNA check behind it. CDR1 SGHVS and CDR2 FQNEAQ come from the germline V gene. The CDR3 has 18 amino acids, counting both end residues. This chain's CDR3 is CASSLASTVGLSSSSTDT.

The J gene is TRBJ2-1, the V gene TRBV2, with a weak D call TRBD1 (5 bases). V lost 7 bases and J lost 1, with 8 bases in between. This CDR3 comprises 13 residues. Germline CDR1 and CDR2: SNHLY and FYNNEI. The CDR3 DNA is TGTGCCAGCATCCCAGGGTCCTACAATGAGCAGTTCTTC. Encoded protein: CASIPGSYNEQFF.

The chain recombines TRBV7-9 with TRBJ2-5; D possibly corresponds to TRBD1 (7 bases). CDR3 length equals 14 residues. Germline V CDR1 and CDR2: SEHNR, FQNEAQ (reference sequence). Between the trimmed V and J ends, which lost 4 bases and 2 bases, there was a span of 11 bases. The CDR3 region is CASSSGGRQETQYF. CDR3 DNA: TGTGCCAGCAGCTCAGGGGGGAGGCAAGAGACCCAGTACTTC. Full variable domain (outside the CDR3, taken from reference TRBV7-9 and TRBJ2-5): DTGVSQNPRHKITKRGQNVTFRCDPISEHNRLYWYRQTLGQGPEFLTYFQNEAQLEKSRLLSDRFSAERPKGSFSTLEIQRTEQGDSAMYLCASSSGGRQETQYFGPGTRLLVL.

Concerning this clone: The sample contains more than one DNA sequence encoding this CDR3. This chain connects TRBV27 to TRBJ2-2; D is ambiguous. CDR1 and CDR2 from the germline V gene are MNHEY and SMNVEV (reference sequence). The CDR3 is 13 amino acids. V dropped 2 bases and J dropped 4 bases, with 5 bases sitting between them. CDR3 in DNA: TGTGCCAGCAGTTTAGGGGTCACCGGGGAGCTGTTTTTT. Its protein product is CASSLGVTGELFF.

The rearrangement links TRBV5-1 to TRBJ2-7; 9 bases are a match to TRBD2. Germline V gene lookup returns CDR1 SGHRS and CDR2 YFSETQ. CDR3 length equals 15 residues. V dropped 4 bases and J dropped 2; count of bases not matched to a gene: 7. The CDR3 protein is CASSEGAGGPYEQYF. For the CDR3, the DNA is TGCGCCAGCAGCGAGGGGGCGGGAGGGCCCTACGAGCAGTACTTC. Combining the CDR3 with reference TRBV5-1 and TRBJ2-7 gives the whole variable domain KAGVTQTPRYLIKTRGQQVTLSCSPISGHRSVSWYQQTPGQGLQFLFEYFSETQRNKGNFPGRFSGRQFSNSRSEMNVSTLELGDSALYLCASSEGAGGPYEQYFGPGTRLTVT.

This clone has a single count. The chain joins TRBV5-8 to TRBJ1-2, with D possibly TRBD1 on 5 matching bases. The CDR3 spans 14 residues. Germline values: CDR1 SGHTS, CDR2 YDEGEE. The V and J ends lost 4 bases and 7 bases respectively, with 17 bases between them. The CDR3 loop reads CASSRGTAPLGYTF. CDR3 DNA: TGTGCCAGCAGCAGAGGGACCGCACCTCTTGGCTACACCTTC.